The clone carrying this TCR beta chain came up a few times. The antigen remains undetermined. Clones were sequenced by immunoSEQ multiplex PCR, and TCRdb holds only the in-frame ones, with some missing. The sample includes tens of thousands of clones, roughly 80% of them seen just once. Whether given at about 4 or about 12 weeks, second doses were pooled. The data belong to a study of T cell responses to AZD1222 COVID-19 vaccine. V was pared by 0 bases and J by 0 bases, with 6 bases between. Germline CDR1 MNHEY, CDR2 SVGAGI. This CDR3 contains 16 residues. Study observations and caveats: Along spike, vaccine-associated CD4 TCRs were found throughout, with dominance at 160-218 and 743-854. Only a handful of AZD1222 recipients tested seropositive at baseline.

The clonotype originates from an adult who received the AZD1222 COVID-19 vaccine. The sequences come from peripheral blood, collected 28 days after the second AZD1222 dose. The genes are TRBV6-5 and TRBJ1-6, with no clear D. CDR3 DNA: TGTGCCAGCAGTTACTCGGCAGACTCCTATAATTCACCCCTCCACTTT. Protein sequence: CASSYSADSYNSPLHF.